This T cell receptor (beta chain) came from a study of cytomegalovirus exposure and HLA in healthy donors. Findings and caveats of the study: The study put about 180 TCR beta chains on its list as cytomegalovirus-associated. Sequencing probably produced one cluster of sequence variants that were highly shared. Analysis was performed later, and it showed HLA-associated TCR beta chains to be more clonally expanded than equally common others. Roughly even sequencing depth across donors was the assumption behind the presence/absence analyses.

Note on this clone: Its antigen is undetermined.

Both 60 Vbeta primers and 13 Jbeta primers went into the PCR. Assay: immunoSEQ multiplex PCR; the TCRdb copy retains only in-frame clones and omits some. Of approximately 190,000 clones listed, 83% are singletons. The sequence was collected from a man between 35 and 55 years old in good health and CMV-seropositive. Specimen: PBMCs.

The CDR3 region has the DNA TGTGCCAGCAGCTTAACAGGGGGGAACACTGAAGCTTTCTTT. Translation gives CASSLTGGNTEAFF. This rearrangement joins TRBV7-3 to TRBJ1-1; TRBD1 might be the D (6 bases). Deletions cut 0 bases from V and 1 base from J, with 6 bases between. Germline-derived CDR1 and CDR2 are SGHTA and FQGTGA. The CDR3 is 14 residues long.